Sequencing of this T cell receptor beta chain was carried out in a study of regulatory T cells in long-lasting Graves disease. Overall study context: Antithyroid drug exposure in newly diagnosed Graves' patients had lasted under 3 months.

This clonotype was counted a few times. The target antigen is unknown. Indicated time point: newly diagnosed GD, antithyroid drugs for less than 3 months. PBMC RNA served as the TCR library source. Combining iRepertoire HTBI primers with Arm-PCR of CDR3 regions, the authors built TCR beta libraries. One entry per CDR3 protein results from TCRdb running MiXCR on the multiplex PCR reads. The sample yields 370,000 or so distinct CDR3 sequences, 16% seen once. Study-level results: Whereas new patients shared about a thousand public clonotypes, persistent patients shared more, at a few thousand.

This CDR3 region has 11 residues. The germline V gene encodes CDR1 SGDLS and CDR2 YYNGEE. V dropped 4 bases and J dropped 5 bases, with 4 bases sitting between them. These data were also filed under a second study, of T cells in Graves' hyperthyroidism and ophthalmopathy. This second study says: Diagnostic decisions used clinical symptoms, serum thyroxine and TRAb, thyroid ultrasound and orbital computed tomography.

Sequenced material: peripheral blood mononuclear cells (PBMCs), taken at new diagnosis, from a patient treated with antithyroid drugs. The gene calls are TRBV9 and TRBJ2-1; D remains unclear. The clonotype originates from a young woman with Graves disease. CDR3 residues: CASSFHNEQFF. The CDR3 bases are TGTGCCAGCAGCTTTCACAATGAGCAGTTCTTC.